These T cell receptor beta chains were read from a single sample in a study of shared clonotypes between healthy human individuals. Sequencing was performed with immunoSEQ multiplex PCR; in TCRdb, only in-frame clones are kept and a portion is missing. The sample lists about 1 million clones; 65% to 80% were seen once. The sample consisted of memory CD4+ T cells sorted from blood. Source of these receptors: a man between 18 and 29 years old in good health. Each CDR3 is given with its conserved first and last residue. D genes are given only for firm matches. Some rows mark clone size as missing; the rest say once, few, many or name a class of expanded clone.

D: TRBD1; J: TRBJ2-1; V: TRBV7-8; size: -; DNA: TGTGCCAGCAGCTTTAAGATATTGAGGCAGGGGGCTGGGGATGAGCAGTTCTTC; CDR3: CASSFKILRQGAGDEQFF
D: TRBD2; J: TRBJ2-5; V: TRBV6-6; size: -; DNA: TGTGCCAGCAGAGCGGGACTAGCCCAAGAGACCCAGTACTTC; CDR3: CASRAGLAQETQYF
D: -; J: TRBJ2-3; V: TRBV7-2; size: once; DNA: TGTGCCAGCAGCAGAGGCGCTAGCTCCCCAGATACGCAGTATTTT; CDR3: CASSRGASSPDTQYF
D: -; J: TRBJ2-1; V: TRBV7-2; size: -; DNA: TGTGCCAGCAGCCAGATAGGCAATGAGCAGTTCTTC; CDR3: CASSQIGNEQFF
D: -; J: TRBJ2-7; V: TRBV4-2; size: -; DNA: TGTGCCAGCAGCCGGCCGGGGTTCGCATACGAGCAGTACTTC; CDR3: CASSRPGFAYEQYF
D: -; J: TRBJ1-1; V: TRBV2; size: -; DNA: TGTGCCAGCATTCGGGGTGGGAACACTGAAGCTTTCTTT; CDR3: CASIRGGNTEAFF
D: -; J: TRBJ1-4; V: TRBV4-1; size: once; DNA: TGCGCCAGCAGCCTGACCGAGACAGAGGCAAAACTGTTTTTT; CDR3: CASSLTETEAKLFF
D: -; J: TRBJ1-5; V: TRBV6-5; size: -; DNA: TGTGCCAGCTCCAACGACCACAATCAGCCCCAGCATTTT; CDR3: CASSNDHNQPQHF
D: -; J: TRBJ2-7; V: TRBV6-5; size: -; DNA: TGTGCCAGCAAGGGGGATTCCGTCTACGAGCAGTACTTC; CDR3: CASKGDSVYEQYF
D: -; J: TRBJ2-7; V: TRBV5-4; size: once; DNA: TGTGCCAGCAGCTTGGGGCGGTCCTACGAGCAGTACTTC; CDR3: CASSLGRSYEQYF
D: -; J: TRBJ2-7; V: TRBV7-8; size: -; DNA: TGTGCCAGCACCCAGACAACCTACGAGCAGTACTTC; CDR3: CASTQTTYEQYF
D: TRBD2; J: TRBJ2-1; V: TRBV9; size: -; DNA: TGTGCCAGCAGCGTAGAGGCTAGCGGGGGTCCCGGCTCCTACAATGAGCAGTTCTTC; CDR3: CASSVEASGGPGSYNEQFF
D: -; J: TRBJ2-7; V: TRBV10-2; size: -; DNA: TGCGCCAGCAGTGAGTCGACTCGGAGCCGCTCCTACGAGCAGTACTTC; CDR3: CASSESTRSRSYEQYF
D: TRBD2; J: TRBJ2-1; V: TRBV7-2; size: -; DNA: TGTGCCAGCAGCCCAGCGGGAGGAGGAGAGCAGTTCTTC; CDR3: CASSPAGGGEQFF
D: -; J: TRBJ1-1; V: TRBV5-4; size: -; DNA: TGTGCCAGCAGCCAGGACCTACAAAACACTGAAGCTTTCTTT; CDR3: CASSQDLQNTEAFF
D: -; J: TRBJ1-1; V: TRBV2; size: -; DNA: TGTGCCAGCAGGCCGCCGGGGGATTCCACTGAAGCTTTCTTT; CDR3: CASRPPGDSTEAFF
D: -; J: TRBJ1-2; V: TRBV28; size: few; DNA: TGTGCCACCCAAAAAGGGGCAGAGCGCGGCACCTTC; CDR3: CATQKGAERGTF
D: -; J: TRBJ2-3; V: TRBV5-4; size: -; DNA: TGTGCCAGCAGCTTATTAGCGGTTGCCACAGATACGCAGTATTTT; CDR3: CASSLLAVATDTQYF
D: -; J: TRBJ2-7; V: TRBV27; size: -; DNA: TGTGCCAGCAGTTTCCTGAACAGGGACGAGCAGTACTTC; CDR3: CASSFLNRDEQYF
D: TRBD1; J: TRBJ1-5; V: TRBV7-2; size: -; DNA: TGTGCCAGCAGCCAGGACAGGGGCAATCAGCCCCAGCATTTT; CDR3: CASSQDRGNQPQHF
D: TRBD2; J: TRBJ2-3; V: TRBV5-1; size: -; DNA: TGCGCCAGCAGCCAAGGGAGAGCGGGAGCTGGTAGCACAGATACGCAGTATTTT; CDR3: CASSQGRAGAGSTDTQYF
D: -; J: TRBJ2-7; V: TRBV19; size: few; DNA: TGTGCCAGTAGCAAGGTTAGCGGTACAGGCTCCTACGAGCAGTACTTC; CDR3: CASSKVSGTGSYEQYF
D: -; J: TRBJ2-1; V: TRBV5-1; size: -; DNA: TGCGCCAGCAGCGCGACAGTGCTCTCCTACAATGAGCAGTTCTTC; CDR3: CASSATVLSYNEQFF
D: TRBD1; J: TRBJ2-5; V: TRBV7-6; size: -; DNA: TGTGCCAGCAGCTTAGGGACAGGGGGAGAGACCCAGTACTTC; CDR3: CASSLGTGGETQYF
D: TRBD2; J: TRBJ2-3; V: TRBV6-9; size: once; DNA: TGTGCCGGTGCGGGAGGGCCCCGGGATACGCAGTATTTT; CDR3: CAGAGGPRDTQYF
D: -; J: TRBJ1-5; V: TRBV5-5; size: -; DNA: TGTGCCAGCAGCCCCGTTATAGGTAATCAGCCCCAGCATTTT; CDR3: CASSPVIGNQPQHF
D: TRBD2; J: TRBJ2-5; V: TRBV27; size: -; DNA: TGTGCCAGCAGCCCGACTAGCGGGGGGGCGTGGACCCAGTACTTC; CDR3: CASSPTSGGAWTQYF
D: TRBD2; J: TRBJ2-2; V: TRBV11-2; size: few; DNA: TGTGCCAGCAGCTTGCTGACTAGCGGGGCCACCGGGGAGCTGTTTTTT; CDR3: CASSLLTSGATGELFF
D: TRBD2; J: TRBJ2-1; V: TRBV18; size: -; DNA: TGTGCCAGCTCGGAAAAAAGACTAGCGGGAGTCCATGAGCAGTTCTTC; CDR3: CASSEKRLAGVHEQFF
D: -; J: TRBJ1-1; V: TRBV6-1; size: once; DNA: TGTGCCAGCAAAGTCTGGGGGGGCAACACTGAAGCTTTCTTT; CDR3: CASKVWGGNTEAFF
D: TRBD1; J: TRBJ1-2; V: TRBV28; size: few; DNA: TGTGCCAGCGGTAGTGGACAGGGGGCAAAAGAGGATGGCTACACCTTC; CDR3: CASGSGQGAKEDGYTF
D: -; J: TRBJ2-6; V: TRBV19; size: -; DNA: TGTGCCAGTAGTATGCTTTCGGGCCGGAGGTCTGGGGCCAACGTCCTGACTTTC; CDR3: CASSMLSGRRSGANVLTF
D: -; J: TRBJ1-3; V: TRBV5-1; size: once; DNA: TGCGCCAGCAGCTTGGCCCGAGGAGGGTATTCTGGAAACACCATATATTTT; CDR3: CASSLARGGYSGNTIYF
D: TRBD1; J: TRBJ1-6; V: TRBV4-1; size: once; DNA: TGCGCCAGCAGCCCCCTATCCGGGACAGGGAGGGGAAATTCACCCCTCCACTTT; CDR3: CASSPLSGTGRGNSPLHF
D: -; J: TRBJ1-2; V: TRBV30; size: -; DNA: TGTGCCTGGAGTGTATTAAACTATGGCTACACCTTC; CDR3: CAWSVLNYGYTF